The clone carrying this T cell receptor beta chain occurred a few times. The sample belongs to a study of beta chain features in type 1 diabetes. Overall study context: The number of sorted cells examined across all samples was fewer than 110,000,000.

There are 11 residues in the CDR3. Per the germline V gene, CDR1 is SQVTM and CDR2 is ANQGSEA. The V end was cut by 0 bases, the J end by 10 bases, with 7 bases between. The isolated RNA, all of it, was reverse transcribed, so expressed TCRB transcripts were what got sequenced. Using immunoSEQ multiplex PCR, the repertoire was profiled, and TCRdb retains in-frame clones only, with some absent. This sample has some 220,000 clones, with around 9.9% found just once. The receptor was isolated from a man aged 18 to 29 in good health. V gene TRBV29-1 combines with J gene TRBJ2-4; D gene unclear. Sequencing used central memory CD4+ T cells from blood. The DNA of the CDR3 is TGCAGCGTTGAAGATCGAGGAATTCAGTACTTC. Its protein product is CSVEDRGIQYF.